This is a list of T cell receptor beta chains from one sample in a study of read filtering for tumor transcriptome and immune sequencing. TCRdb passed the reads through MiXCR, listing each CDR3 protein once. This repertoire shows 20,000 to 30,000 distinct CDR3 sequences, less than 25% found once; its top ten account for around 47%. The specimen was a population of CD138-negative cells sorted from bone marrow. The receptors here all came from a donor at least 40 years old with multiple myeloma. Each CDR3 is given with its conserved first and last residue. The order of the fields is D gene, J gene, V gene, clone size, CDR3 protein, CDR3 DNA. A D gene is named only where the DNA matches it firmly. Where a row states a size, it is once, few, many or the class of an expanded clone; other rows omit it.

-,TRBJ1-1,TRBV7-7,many,CASSISQNTEAFF,TGTGCTAGCAGCATCTCACAGAACACTGAAGCTTTCTTT
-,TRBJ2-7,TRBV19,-,CASSISDAEQYF,TGTGCCAGTAGTATCTCGGATGCCGAGCAGTACTTC
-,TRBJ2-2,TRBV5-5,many,CASSLAGGLRLLGELFF,TGTGCCAGCAGCTTGGCCGGGGGGCTCCGGCTCCTCGGGGAGCTGTTTTTT
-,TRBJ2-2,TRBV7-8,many,CASSLDTGNTGELFF,TGTGCCAGCAGCTTAGATACCGGGAACACCGGGGAGCTGTTTTTT
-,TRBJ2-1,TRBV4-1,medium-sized,CASSPTRDQSSYNEQFF,TGCGCCAGCAGCCCCACACGGGACCAGAGCTCCTACAATGAGCAGTTCTTC
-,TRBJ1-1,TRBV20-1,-,CSARPERHMNTEAFF,TGCAGTGCTCGTCCCGAACGGCACATGAACACTGAAGCTTTCTTT
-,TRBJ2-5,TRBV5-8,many,CASSLAWETQYF,TGTGCCAGCAGCTTGGCCTGGGAGACCCAGTACTTC
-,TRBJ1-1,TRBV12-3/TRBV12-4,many,CASSSATVMNTEAFF,TGTGCCAGCAGTTCAGCGACAGTCATGAACACTGAAGCTTTCTTT
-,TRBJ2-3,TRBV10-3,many,CAISGDTDTQYF,TGTGCCATCAGTGGGGACACAGATACGCAGTATTTT
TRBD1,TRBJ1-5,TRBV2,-,CASRAPGQGVGGNQPQHF,TGTGCCAGCAGGGCCCCGGGACAGGGGGTAGGAGGCAATCAGCCCCAGCATTTT
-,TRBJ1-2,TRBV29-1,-,CSVKGPGYTF,TGCAGCGTTAAAGGTCCCGGCTACACCTTC
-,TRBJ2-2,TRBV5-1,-,CASSSDKWTGELFF,TGCGCCAGCAGTTCAGACAAGTGGACCGGGGAGCTGTTTTTT
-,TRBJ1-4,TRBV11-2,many,CASSQGRGPEKLFF,TGTGCCAGCAGCCAGGGGCGGGGGCCAGAAAAACTGTTTTTT
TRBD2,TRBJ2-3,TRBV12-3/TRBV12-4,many,CASRRGTSGVRGTQYF,TGTGCCAGCAGAAGGGGGACTAGCGGGGTTCGGGGTACGCAGTATTTT
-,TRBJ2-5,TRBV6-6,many,CASSQQGQETQYF,TGTGCCAGCAGTCAACAGGGCCAAGAGACCCAGTACTTC
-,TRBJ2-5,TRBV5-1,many,CASKGEETQYF,TGCGCCAGCAAGGGTGAAGAGACCCAGTACTTC
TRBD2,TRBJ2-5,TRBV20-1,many,CSASISGIGTQYF,TGCAGTGCTAGCATCAGCGGGATAGGGACCCAGTACTTC
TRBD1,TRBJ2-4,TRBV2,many,CASSVRDSPNIQYF,TGTGCCAGCAGTGTAAGGGACAGTCCAAACATTCAGTACTTC
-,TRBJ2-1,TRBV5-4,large,CASRRGGSYNEQFF,TGTGCCAGCAGGAGGGGGGGGAGCTACAATGAGCAGTTCTTC
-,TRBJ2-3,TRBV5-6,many,CASSDFIVDTQYF,TGTGCCAGCAGCGACTTTATAGTGGATACGCAGTATTTT
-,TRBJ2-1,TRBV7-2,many,CASSLVPQARVDEQFF,TGTGCCAGCAGCTTGGTCCCGCAGGCCAGGGTCGATGAGCAGTTCTTC
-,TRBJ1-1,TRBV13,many,CASSIREAFF,TGTGCCAGCAGTATAAGGGAAGCTTTCTTT
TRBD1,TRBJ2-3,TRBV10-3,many,CAISEREQGATDTQYF,TGTGCCATCAGTGAGAGGGAACAGGGGGCCACAGATACGCAGTATTTT
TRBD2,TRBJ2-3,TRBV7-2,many,CASSYSGGRPDTQYF,TGTGCCAGCAGCTACAGCGGGGGGCGGCCAGATACGCAGTATTTT
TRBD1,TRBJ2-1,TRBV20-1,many,CSARDPQGAYNEQFF,TGCAGTGCTAGAGATCCGCAGGGGGCCTACAATGAGCAGTTCTTC
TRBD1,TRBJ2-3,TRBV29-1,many,CSAKRGPGDTQYF,TGCAGCGCCAAGAGGGGGCCGGGAGATACGCAGTATTTT
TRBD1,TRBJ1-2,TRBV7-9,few,CASSLAQGASYTF,TGTGCCAGCAGCTTAGCACAGGGGGCAAGCTACACCTTC
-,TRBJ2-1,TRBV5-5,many,CASSLLTAALKNPEFF,TGTGCCAGCAGCTTGCTAACAGCAGCCCTAAAAAACCCGGAGTTCTTC
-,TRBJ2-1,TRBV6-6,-,CASSYNRAGEQFF,TGTGCCAGCAGTTACAACAGGGCTGGTGAGCAGTTCTTC
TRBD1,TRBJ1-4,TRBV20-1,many,CSARYVTGDLYEEKLFF,TGCAGTGCTAGATACGTGACAGGGGATCTCTACGAGGAAAAACTGTTTTTT
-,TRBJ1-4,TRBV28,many,CASTRSQRGGSVFF,TGTGCCAGCACCCGCTCCCAGAGGGGGGGGAGTGTGTTTTTT
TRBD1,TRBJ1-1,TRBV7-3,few,CASSRTGGRDEAFF,TGTGCCAGCAGCCGAACAGGGGGCAGGGATGAAGCTTTCTTT
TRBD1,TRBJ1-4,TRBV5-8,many,CASNRGLEKLFF,TGTGCCAGCAACAGGGGGCTTGAAAAACTGTTTTTT
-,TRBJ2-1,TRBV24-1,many,CATSDRNHYNEQFF,TGTGCCACCAGTGACAGGAACCATTACAATGAGCAGTTCTTC
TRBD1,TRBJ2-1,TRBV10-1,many,CASSARQGSSYNEQFF,TGCGCCAGCAGTGCCAGACAGGGGAGCTCCTACAATGAGCAGTTCTTC
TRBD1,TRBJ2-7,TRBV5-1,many,CASSPGRQGYEQYF,TGCGCCAGCAGCCCTGGCCGACAGGGTTACGAGCAGTACTTC
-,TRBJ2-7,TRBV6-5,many,CASSYRGRNEQYF,TGTGCCAGCAGTTACCGGGGGCGGAACGAGCAGTACTTC
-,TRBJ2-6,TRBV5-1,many,CASSERSGANVLTF,TGCGCCAGCAGCGAGCGTAGTGGGGCCAACGTCCTGACTTTC
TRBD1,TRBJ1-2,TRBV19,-,CASSIGQGAPVRDGYTF,TGTGCCAGTAGTATCGGACAGGGGGCCCCGGTGCGAGATGGCTACACCTTC
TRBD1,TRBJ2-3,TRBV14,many,CASSQGQGVTDTQYF,TGTGCCAGCAGCCAAGGACAGGGTGTAACAGATACGCAGTATTTT
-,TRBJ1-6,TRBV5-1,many,CVSSLDTGPNSPLHF,TGCGTCAGCAGCTTGGATACAGGTCCTAATTCACCCCTCCACTTT
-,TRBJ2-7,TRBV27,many,CASSLNGPGDYEQYF,TGTGCCAGCAGTTTAAATGGCCCAGGGGACTACGAGCAGTACTTC
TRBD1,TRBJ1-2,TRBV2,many,CASNGQGENYGYTF,TGTGCCAGCAACGGACAGGGGGAGAACTATGGCTACACCTTC
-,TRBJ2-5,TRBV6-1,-,CAGSGRLVVAGETQYF,TGTGCCGGCAGTGGGAGACTAGTTGTCGCGGGAGAGACCCAGTACTTC
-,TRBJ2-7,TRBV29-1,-,CSVEEGGMEQYF,TGCAGCGTTGAAGAGGGGGGTATGGAGCAGTACTTC
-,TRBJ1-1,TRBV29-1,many,CSVEDPGGTEAFF,TGCAGCGTTGAAGACCCGGGGGGGACTGAAGCTTTCTTT
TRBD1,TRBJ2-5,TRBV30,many,CAWSVGTGQETQYF,TGTGCCTGGAGTGTGGGGACAGGGCAAGAGACCCAGTACTTC
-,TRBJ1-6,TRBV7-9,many,CASSLDGREYSPLHF,TGTGCCAGCAGCTTAGATGGCAGGGAGTATTCACCCCTCCACTTT
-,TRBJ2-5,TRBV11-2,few,CASSLTGLNQETQYF,TGTGCCAGCAGCTTAACAGGGTTGAACCAAGAGACCCAGTACTTC